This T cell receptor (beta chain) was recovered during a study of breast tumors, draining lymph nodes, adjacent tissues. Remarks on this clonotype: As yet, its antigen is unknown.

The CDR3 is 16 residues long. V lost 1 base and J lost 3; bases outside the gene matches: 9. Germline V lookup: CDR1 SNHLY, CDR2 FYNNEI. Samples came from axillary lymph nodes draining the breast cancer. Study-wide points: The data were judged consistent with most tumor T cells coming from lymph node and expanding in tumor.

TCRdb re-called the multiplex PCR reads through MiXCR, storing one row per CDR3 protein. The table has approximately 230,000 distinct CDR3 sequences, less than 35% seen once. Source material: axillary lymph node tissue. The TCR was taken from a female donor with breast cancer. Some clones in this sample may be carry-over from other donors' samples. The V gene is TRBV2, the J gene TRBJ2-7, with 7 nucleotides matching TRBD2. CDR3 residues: CASSEVRGTGGYEQYF. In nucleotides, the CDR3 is TGTGCCAGCAGTGAAGTTCGGGGGACGGGGGGCTACGAGCAGTACTTC.